This T cell receptor beta chain emerged from a study of cytomegalovirus exposure and HLA in healthy donors. A multiplex PCR was run with 60 Vbeta primers and 13 Jbeta primers. Libraries were prepared by immunoSEQ multiplex PCR; TCRdb keeps only in-frame clonotypes and omits some of them. The sample has 120,000 to 150,000 clones; 65% to 80% are singletons. Germline assignment: CDR1 SNHLY and CDR2 FYNNEI. The CDR3 sequence is 11 residues long. Trimming cost V 5 bases and J 2 bases, with 4 bases left between them. The origin of this receptor is a woman aged 25 to 39 in good health and CMV-seronegative. Source material: PBMCs. The chain links TRBV2 to TRBJ2-7, with D uncertain. The CDR3 here is CASSTTYEQYF. In DNA, the CDR3 is TGTGCCAGCAGTACAACCTACGAGCAGTACTTC.